The 20 T cell receptor beta chains presented below share a single source sample, sequenced in a study of cytomegalovirus exposure and HLA in healthy donors. 60 Vbeta and 13 Jbeta primers were used in PCR. The repertoire was sequenced with immunoSEQ multiplex PCR; TCRdb's copy has only in-frame clones and lacks some. The sample carries approximately 120,000 clones, about 83% recorded once. The source material was PBMCs. All receptors come from a female donor in good health and CMV-seronegative.

Details on this clone: One junction end disagrees with the germline gene, perhaps due to a read error. This rearrangement joins TRBV7-9 to TRBJ1-1; possible D gene TRBD1, 5 bases. The germline gives CDR1 SEHNR, CDR2 FQNEAQ (reference sequence). The CDR3 has 16 residues. The CDR3 protein is CSSSQRGGTANTEAFF. In DNA, the CDR3 is TGTTCCAGCAGCCAAAGGGGCGGTACAGCGAACACTGAAGCTTTCTTT.

The chain carries TRBV7-6 and TRBJ2-7, with TRBD2 as a possible D gene (6 bases). Trimming removed 1 base from V and 4 bases from J, with 14 bases in between. This CDR3 region has 15 residues. Per the germline V gene, CDR1 is SGHVS and CDR2 is FNYEAQ. The CDR3 DNA follows: TGTGCCAGCAGCTTAGGGAGGGGATTTGGGTACGAGCAGTACTTC. This gives the protein CASSLGRGFGYEQYF.

The chain has TRBV29-1 and TRBJ1-2, with TRBD1 identical over 9 bases. The CDR3 covers 13 residues. Unmatched junction bases numbered 7, after V lost 5 bases and J lost 6 bases. Germline CDR1 reads SQVTM; CDR2 reads ANQGSEA. The CDR3 is CSVPGQGENGYTF. In DNA form, the CDR3 reads TGCAGCGTTCCGGGACAGGGAGAAAATGGCTACACCTTC.

The rearrangement links TRBV7-9 to TRBJ2-5; tentatively, D is TRBD1 (6 bases). There are 15 residues in the CDR3. Looked up from germline, CDR1 is SEHNR and CDR2 is FQNEAQ (reference sequence). The V and J ends lost 3 bases and 1 base respectively, with 12 bases between them. The CDR3 spells CASSFVGHSQETQYF. In DNA form, the CDR3 reads TGTGCCAGCAGCTTTGTGGGACACAGCCAAGAGACCCAGTACTTC.

V gene TRBV7-8 combines with J gene TRBJ2-7; tentative D call: TRBD2 (7 bases). This CDR3 has 15 amino acids. V was trimmed by 1 base and J by 1 base, leaving 11 bases between them. Germline V gene lookup returns CDR1 SGHVS and CDR2 FQNEAQ. The CDR3 DNA is TGTGCCAGCAGCTTAGAGGGGGGGCTTTCCTACGAGCAGTACTTC. It is translated as CASSLEGGLSYEQYF.

This chain joins TRBV7-8 and TRBJ1-3, with D perhaps TRBD1 (5 bases). Trimming shortened V by 1 base and J by 0 bases, and 10 bases separated the two germline ends. CDR3 length: 16 amino acids. Germline V lookup: CDR1 SGHVS, CDR2 FQNEAQ. Here the CDR3 DNA reads TGTGCCAGCAGCTTAGATGCAGGGTACTCTGGAAACACCATATATTTT. It codes for CASSLDAGYSGNTIYF.

The chain employs TRBV27 and TRBJ2-3, with D possibly being TRBD1 (5 bases). The germline V gene encodes CDR1 MNHEY and CDR2 SMNVEV (reference sequence). The CDR3 consists of 15 residues. Trimming shortened V by 2 bases and J by 4 bases, and 13 bases separated the two germline ends. CDR3 region: CASSLVRVEPDTQYF. The CDR3 region has the DNA TGTGCCAGCAGTTTAGTCAGGGTAGAGCCAGATACGCAGTATTTT.

The rearrangement links TRBV21-1 to TRBJ2-7; the table assigns TRBD2, which was not confirmed against the DNA. TRBV21-1 is an annotated pseudogene. The CDR3 has 14 amino acids. This chain's CDR3 is CASSNGRDFYEQYF. CDR3 coding DNA: TGTGCCAGCAGCAACGGTCGGGATTTCTACGAGCAGTACTTC.

The V gene is TRBV7-8, the J gene TRBJ2-7, with D possibly being TRBD2 (6 bases). Trimming took off 4 bases at V and 7 bases at J, with 14 bases between the two ends. CDR3 length equals 13 residues. Germline V gene data show CDR1 as SGHVS and CDR2 as FQNEAQ. Here the CDR3 DNA reads TGTGCCAGCAGCTCCCGCGGGACTTCAGAGCAGTACTTC. Translation gives CASSSRGTSEQYF.

This clone was detected a few times. This rearrangement joins TRBV5-1 to TRBJ2-1; maybe TRBD2 (5 bases). Per germline, CDR1 SGHRS and CDR2 YFSETQ. The CDR3 consists of 16 residues. V was pared by 1 base and J by 10 bases, with 21 bases between. CDR3 protein: CASSLRGSLSIREQFF. The DNA for the CDR3 is TGCGCCAGCAGCTTGCGGGGTTCATTGAGTATCAGAGAGCAGTTCTTC.

The count of this clone is one. The gene calls are TRBV30 and TRBJ1-1; D is possibly TRBD1 (5 bases). The CDR3 is 14 residues long. Germline-derived CDR1 and CDR2 are GTSNPN and SVGIG (reference sequence). Trimming removed 0 bases at V and 7 bases at J, with 15 bases between. DNA of the CDR3: TGTGCCTGGAGTGTTGGGGGGGGATATAGTGAAGCTTTCTTT. Its translation: CAWSVGGGYSEAFF.

CDR3 nucleotides: TGCGCCAGCAGCCACCTAGCTGTCTCCTACAATGAGCAGTTCTTC. The encoded protein is CASSHLAVSYNEQFF. This sequence joins TRBV4-1 and TRBJ2-1; D may be TRBD2 (5 bases). The CDR3 covers 15 residues. V was trimmed by 3 bases and J by 0 bases, leaving 9 bases between them. CDR1 is MGHRA, CDR2 YSYEKL, per germline.

The CDR3 region is CASRPDKQGGGEAFF. The DNA for the CDR3 is TGCGCCAGCAGACCCGATAAGCAGGGGGGTGGTGAAGCTTTCTTT. The chain couples TRBV5-1 to TRBJ1-1; the match to TRBD1 covers 7 bases. This CDR3 has 15 residues. CDR1 and CDR2 (germline): SGHRS, YFSETQ. J gave up 7 bases and V 5 bases, and 14 bases lay outside the gene matches.

The J gene is TRBJ2-4, the V gene TRBV30; a possible D gene is TRBD1 (5 bases). The V end was cut by 4 bases, the J end by 7 bases, with 14 bases between. This CDR3 has 13 residues. Germline V lookup: CDR1 GTSNPN, CDR2 SVGIG (reference sequence). CDR3 protein: CAWNKAGMNIQYF. The CDR3 DNA is TGTGCCTGGAATAAGGCAGGGATGAACATTCAGTACTTC.

The rearrangement joins TRBV10-1 to TRBJ2-3; D perhaps matches TRBD2 (6 bases). Germline lookup yields CDR1 WNHNN and CDR2 SYGVQD (reference sequence). This CDR3 is 15 amino acids long. The V end lost 4 bases, the J end lost 0 bases, and 11 bases lay between the germline ends. CDR3 sequence reads: CASSGGVGSTDTQYF. The DNA of the CDR3 is TGCGCCAGCAGTGGGGGGGTAGGGAGCACAGATACGCAGTATTTT.

This rearrangement joins TRBV27 to TRBJ1-1; unclear D gene. The germline CDR1 and CDR2 sequences are MNHEY and SMNVEV (reference sequence). Trimming left V 2 bases short and J 0 bases short, with 10 bases between. The CDR3 extends over 15 amino acids. The DNA of the CDR3 is TGTGCCAGCAGTTTAGGCACAGACATGAACACTGAAGCTTTCTTT. Translated: CASSLGTDMNTEAFF.

V is TRBV15 and J is TRBJ2-1, with TRBD1 matching over 8 bases. From germline, CDR1 is LNHNV and CDR2 YYDKDF (reference sequence). J gave up 5 bases and V 4 bases, and 7 bases lay outside the gene matches. The CDR3 contains 15 residues. CDR3 region: CATSTSGTGHNEQFF. CDR3 DNA: TGTGCCACCAGCACCTCCGGGACAGGCCACAATGAGCAGTTCTTC.

V and J are TRBV28 and TRBJ1-2, with D possibly being TRBD1 (5 bases). From germline, CDR1 is MDHEN and CDR2 SYDVKM. V lost 5 bases to trimming and J lost 7 bases, with 11 bases between them. CDR3 length: 12 residues. CDR3 region: CASSTRARGYTF. The CDR3 region has the DNA TGTGCCAGCAGTACCAGGGCCCGTGGCTACACCTTC.

This clone was recorded once. V gene TRBV27 combines with J gene TRBJ1-2, with D perhaps matching TRBD1 (5 bases). V lost 8 bases and J lost 3, with 13 bases in between. The CDR3 length is 13 residues. Germline lookup yields CDR1 MNHEY and CDR2 SMNVEV (reference sequence). The CDR3 region is CASGAGSYYGYTF. In nucleotides, the CDR3 is TGTGCCAGCGGAGCAGGGTCTTACTATGGCTACACCTTC.

V and J are TRBV12-5 and TRBJ2-3, with 8 bases aligning to TRBD2. With 6 bases clipped from V and 3 bases from J, the junction kept 8 bases outside the gene matches. This CDR3 comprises 15 residues. Germline loops: CDR1 LGHNT, CDR2 FRNRAP. The CDR3 DNA sequence: TGTGCTAGTGGGTACGGGGGGGTAGTGACAGATACGCAGTATTTT. Its translation is CASGYGGVVTDTQYF. Complete variable domain (other parts from reference TRBV12-5 and TRBJ2-3): DARVTQTPRHKVTEMGQEVTMRCQPILGHNTVFWYRQTMMQGLELLAYFRNRAPLDDSGMPKDRFSAEMPDATLATLKIQPSEPRDSAVYFCASGYGGVVTDTQYFGPGTRLTVL.